These 18 T cell receptor beta chains share one sample of origin, sequenced in a study of CD8 T cells in Susac syndrome. An amount of RNA that ranged from 0.5 to 1 ug was reverse transcribed with random hexamers. One entry per CDR3 protein results from TCRdb running MiXCR on the immunoSEQ multiplex PCR reads. Among about 150,000 distinct CDR3 sequences listed, roughly 94% were seen once. The sample taken for sequencing was CD4+ T cells from PBMCs. Source of these receptors: a human donor in good health.

The chain is built from TRBV3-1 and TRBJ2-7; D remains unclear. The CDR3 spans 13 residues. CDR1 is LGHDT and CDR2 is YNNKEL in the germline V gene (reference sequence). The V gene lost 2 bases and the J gene lost 3 bases, with 8 bases spanning the gap. CDR3 sequence (DNA): TGTGCCAGCAGCCAAACCTTTTTCTACGAGCAGTACTTC. This encodes CASSQTFFYEQYF.

V usage is TRBV5-4 and J usage is TRBJ1-2; no clear D. Germline assignment: CDR1 SGHNT and CDR2 YYREEE (reference sequence). Trimming removed 4 bases from V and 5 bases from J, with 24 bases in between. The CDR3 contains 17 residues. CDR3 protein: CASSRETLKKNFYGYTF. The DNA of the CDR3 is TGTGCCAGCAGCCGGGAAACCCTGAAAAAAAACTTTTATGGCTACACCTTC.

This chain joins TRBV5-4 and TRBJ1-2, with D possibly being TRBD1 (5 bases). V was trimmed by 0 bases and J by 1 base, leaving 13 bases between them. Per germline, CDR1 SGHNT and CDR2 YYREEE (reference sequence). The CDR3 consists of 16 residues. The DNA of the CDR3 is TGTGCCAGCAGCTTGGAGGGTGGGGGAGGTAACTATGGCTACACCTTC. Its protein is CASSLEGGGGNYGYTF.

The chain carries TRBV5-4 and TRBJ2-5; 8 positions agree with TRBD2. The V and J ends lost 4 bases and 1 base, in that order; junction bases with no gene match: 6. Per germline, CDR1 SGHNT and CDR2 YYREEE (reference sequence). The CDR3 sequence is 15 residues long. The CDR3 reads CASSPGGGSQETQYF. The DNA of the CDR3 is TGTGCCAGCAGCCCCGGGGGGGGCTCCCAAGAGACCCAGTACTTC.

This clonotype was observed a few times. V and J are TRBV12-3 or TRBV12-4 and TRBJ1-5; D call uncertain. V gave up 2 bases and J gave up 4 bases, with 6 bases separating them. CDR3 length equals 13 residues. In nucleotides, the CDR3 is TGTGCCAGCAGTTTAAGGTCGAATCAGCCCCAGCATTTT. This codes for CASSLRSNQPQHF.

The chain has TRBV18 and TRBJ2-7; TRBD1 matches 10 bases. The CDR3 totals 16 residues. After removal of 2 bases from V and 7 bases from J, the junction contained 11 bases not matched to a gene. CDR1 is KGHSH, CDR2 LQKENI, per germline. DNA for the CDR3: TGTGCCAGCTCACCAAGTCGGACAGGGGGAACGAGGGAGCAGTACTTC. Translation: CASSPSRTGGTREQYF.

This chain uses TRBV3-1 with TRBJ2-7, with D maybe TRBD2 (5 bases). This CDR3 has 13 amino acids. Germline lookup yields CDR1 LGHDT and CDR2 YNNKEL (reference sequence). V was cut by 4 bases and J by 5 bases, with 12 bases left in between. The CDR3 sequence is CASSLRGNHEQYF. In DNA, the CDR3 is TGTGCCAGCAGCCTCCGGGGTAACCACGAGCAGTACTTC.

This chain joins TRBV20-1 and TRBJ2-7, with 10 bases identical to TRBD2. The germline V gene encodes CDR1 DFQATT and CDR2 SNEGSKA (reference sequence). The length of the CDR3 is 17 residues. V shed 1 base and J 0 bases; nucleotides not matched to a gene: 9. The CDR3 spells CSARGLAGVGSSYEQYF. CDR3 bases: TGCAGTGCTAGAGGGCTAGCGGGAGTGGGGAGCTCCTACGAGCAGTACTTC.

This sequence joins TRBV9 and TRBJ2-2; no reliable D call. The CDR3 consists of 17 residues. The V gene's germline CDR1 is SGDLS and CDR2 YYNGEE. Trimming removed 4 bases from V and 2 bases from J, with 18 bases in between. CDR3 residues: CASSLLSRVQNTGELFF. CDR3 nucleotides: TGTGCCAGCAGCCTTTTAAGCCGGGTCCAAAACACCGGGGAGCTGTTTTTT.

The genes are TRBV12-3 or TRBV12-4 and TRBJ1-1; no definite D call. V lost 6 bases, J lost 2 bases, and 10 bases lay in between. This CDR3 has 13 amino acids. The chain's CDR3 is CASRSGLNTEAFF. DNA for the CDR3: TGTGCCAGCAGATCGGGCCTAAACACTGAAGCTTTCTTT.

This chain links TRBV28 with TRBJ1-1; 7 bases line up with TRBD1. The CDR3 totals 13 residues. The germline CDR1 and CDR2 sequences are MDHEN and SYDVKM. V lost 7 bases and J lost 2; bases outside the gene matches: 4. In DNA, the CDR3 is TGTGCCAGCACCGGGACAGATAACACTGAAGCTTTCTTT. Amino acids: CASTGTDNTEAFF.

V usage is TRBV20-1 and J usage is TRBJ2-7; 7 bases agree with TRBD2. There are 16 residues in the CDR3. Germline V CDR1 and CDR2: DFQATT, SNEGSKA (reference sequence). V lost 1 base, J lost 3 bases, and 12 bases stayed unmatched. In nucleotides, the CDR3 is TGCAGTGCTAGAGTCCCCGTCGTAGCGGGTAACTACGAGCAGTACTTC. This translates into CSARVPVVAGNYEQYF.

The J gene is TRBJ2-3, the V gene TRBV30; the D is unclear. V lost 0 bases to trimming and J lost 14 bases, with 9 bases between them. Germline V gene lookup returns CDR1 GTSNPN and CDR2 SVGIG (reference sequence). The CDR3 length is 10 residues. CDR3 region: CAWSVGRWYF. CDR3 DNA sequence: TGTGCCTGGAGTGTCGGGCGGTGGTATTTT.

The chain uses TRBV30 and TRBJ2-7; D is possibly TRBD2 (5 bases). Germline loops: CDR1 GTSNPN, CDR2 SVGIG (reference sequence). The V and J ends lost 3 bases and 2 bases respectively, with 14 bases between them. The CDR3 runs 14 residues. The CDR3 sequence: CAWRGPGEAYEQYF. CDR3 coding DNA: TGTGCCTGGAGAGGTCCCGGGGAAGCCTACGAGCAGTACTTC. Full variable domain (rest looked up from reference TRBV30 and TRBJ2-7): SQTIHQWPATLVQPVGSPLSLECTVEGTSNPNLYWYRQAAGRGLQLLFYSVGIGQISSEVPQNLSASRPQDRQFILSSKKLLLSDSGFYLCAWRGPGEAYEQYFGPGTRLTVT.

This rearrangement joins TRBV12-3 or TRBV12-4 to TRBJ2-3; 8 positions match TRBD1. The CDR3 contains 13 residues. Losses at the gene ends were 3 bases for V and 7 bases for J; bases not matched to a gene: 3. CDR3 nucleotides: TGTGCCAGCAGTTTTGACAGGGGTAATACGCAGTATTTT. This sequence encodes CASSFDRGNTQYF.

The table lists this clonotype with a few counts. This chain uses TRBV15 with TRBJ2-1, with D unclear. Trimming took 1 base from V and 3 from J, leaving 1 base between them. CDR3 length: 12 residues. The germline CDR1 and CDR2 sequences are LNHNV and YYDKDF (reference sequence). The CDR3 here is CATSRGYNEQFF. CDR3 nucleotides: TGTGCCACCAGCAGAGGCTACAATGAGCAGTTCTTC.

The rearrangement joins TRBV29-1 to TRBJ2-1; 7 bases are shared with TRBD2. The CDR3 is 15 residues long. Germline V gene lookup returns CDR1 SQVTM and CDR2 ANQGSEA. Unmatched junction bases numbered 7, after V lost 5 bases and J lost 0 bases. CDR3 in amino acids: CSVRVAGGSYNEQFF. CDR3 nucleotides: TGCAGCGTTCGGGTAGCGGGTGGCTCCTACAATGAGCAGTTCTTC.

The chain couples TRBV27 to TRBJ2-1; 8 bases are a match to TRBD2. The CDR3 runs 15 residues. With 6 bases clipped from V and 0 bases from J, the junction kept 4 bases outside the gene matches. Germline V lookup: CDR1 MNHEY, CDR2 SMNVEV (reference sequence). CDR3 nucleotide sequence: TGTGCCAGCAGGACCAGCGGGAGCTCCTACAATGAGCAGTTCTTC. This codes for CASRTSGSSYNEQFF.